The clone carrying this T cell receptor beta chain turned up a few times. The antigen is undetermined. The V and J ends lost 1 base and 3 bases respectively, with 15 bases between them. CDR3 length: 15 residues. Germline V gives CDR1 DFQATT, CDR2 SNEGSKA (reference sequence). The sample belongs to a study of T cells in Graves' hyperthyroidism and ophthalmopathy. Broader study findings: A model built on 13 V-J features separated ophthalmopathy from stable hyperthyroidism.

RNA transcripts were the template for amplifying TCR beta CDR3 regions. Primed by the HTBI set, a first-round RT-PCR was run on the TCR CDR3. Each CDR3 protein gets one entry after TCRdb re-called the multiplex PCR reads with MiXCR. The repertoire holds a few hundred thousand distinct CDR3 sequences, approximately 20% seen once, with around 64% in the top ten. V is TRBV20-1 and J is TRBJ1-1; TRBD1 is a possible D gene (6 bases). Specimen: blood. This receptor was identified in a man in his thirties or forties with Graves' ophthalmopathy. The CDR3 DNA reads as TGCAGTGCTAGAGGGCAGGGGATCTGGGACACTGAAGCTTTCTTT. This sequence encodes CSARGQGIWDTEAFF.